This T cell receptor (beta chain) was sequenced in a study of spatial heterogeneity in lung cancer. Single TCR cDNA molecules each had their own unique molecular identifier. One entry per CDR3 protein, called by TCRdb with MiXCR from the 5' RACE reads. The data show 85,000 to 100,000 distinct CDR3 sequences, approximately 12% seen once. Trimming pared 2 bases from V and 4 bases from J, leaving 11 bases between. CDR3 length: 14 amino acids. Germline V gene data show CDR1 as MGHRA and CDR2 as YSYEKL. This clonotype appeared a few times. Time point in this sample: sample taken at primary tumor resection. Extraction of whole RNA from tumor, nontumor lung or frozen PBMC preceded unsorted sequencing.

The sequence was obtained from a male donor with early-stage non-small cell lung cancer. The sample here was PBMCs, taken at surgery. This chain joins TRBV4-1 and TRBJ1-2; TRBD1 might be the D (6 bases). The CDR3 loop is CASSQTGTFYGYTF. As DNA, the CDR3 is TGCGCCAGCAGCCAAACCGGGACATTCTATGGCTACACCTTC.